This TCR beta chain is from a study of cytomegalovirus exposure and HLA in healthy donors. General observations from the study: Later analysis revealed greater clonal expansion in HLA-associated TCR beta chains than in equally common others. Through in vitro validation, a few CMV-associated chains were shown to be specific for CMV antigens.

Germline CDR1 reads LGHNA; CDR2 reads YNFKEQ. Trimming cost V 1 base and J 3 bases, with 13 bases left between them. This CDR3 has 16 amino acids. Comment on this clone: Its antigen is undetermined.

PCR used 60 Vbeta primers and 13 Jbeta primers. TCRdb keeps only in-frame clones here, not all; method: immunoSEQ multiplex PCR. This sample carries around 130,000 clones, approximately 80% of them seen once, and the ten largest clones take roughly 2.7%. The V and J genes are TRBV4-2 and TRBJ2-1; possibly TRBD2 for D (7 bases). The receptor's source is a man aged 45-60 years in good health and CMV-seronegative. Source material: PBMCs. As DNA, the CDR3 is TGTGCCAGCAGCCAAGGTGGGGGGGCCATCTACAATGAGCAGTTCTTC. Translated, it gives CASSQGGGAIYNEQFF.